These 20 T cell receptor beta chains share one sample of origin, sequenced in a study of OX40 agonist ivuxolimab in advanced cancers. Library preparation employed the immunoSEQ multiplex PCR assay. Not all clones reach the TCRdb copy of this immuneACCESS table, which keeps in-frame sequences only. Checked studies attribute under half of the gap to unresolved V genes and leave the rest unexplained. For this sample the table gives around 67,000 clones, of which around 90% were detected only once. Clones ranked in the top ten supply approximately 1.2% of the sample. The sample here was CD4+ or CD8+ T cells sorted from blood, taken in a trial of the OX40 agonist ivuxolimab. The receptors come from an adult with an advanced solid tumor such as melanoma, head and neck, liver or kidney cancer.

V is TRBV7-2 and J is TRBJ1-5; no clear D. Trimming removed 1 base from V and 2 bases from J, with 6 bases in between. This CDR3 contains 14 residues. Germline assignment: CDR1 SGHTA and CDR2 FQGNSA. This chain's CDR3 is CASSLGWGNQPQHF. The CDR3, as DNA: TGTGCCAGCAGCTTAGGGTGGGGCAATCAGCCCCAGCATTTT.

The chain carries TRBV15 and TRBJ1-3, with a possible D match to TRBD1 (6 bases). With 0 bases removed from V and 0 bases from J, the gap between germline ends came to 9 bases. CDR1 and CDR2 from the germline V gene are LNHNV and YYDKDF (reference sequence). There are 16 residues in the CDR3. The CDR3 sequence is CATSRDRGSSGNTIYF. The CDR3 DNA is TGTGCCACCAGCAGAGACAGGGGATCCTCTGGAAACACCATATATTTT.

The chain uses TRBV19 and TRBJ2-3, with D possibly being TRBD1 or TRBD2 (5 bases each). Trimming removed 0 bases at V and 6 bases at J, with 19 bases between. Per germline, CDR1 LNHDA and CDR2 SQIVND (reference sequence). This CDR3 contains 17 residues. The CDR3 is CASSIDLQGVGEDTQYF. The CDR3 region has the DNA TGTGCCAGTAGTATAGATCTTCAAGGGGTGGGGGAGGATACGCAGTATTTT.

The rearrangement links TRBV28 to TRBJ1-2, with a possible D match to TRBD1 (5 bases). Germline V lookup: CDR1 MDHEN, CDR2 SYDVKM. The CDR3 has 12 residues. Trimming stripped 3 bases from V and 8 bases from J, with 10 bases between. CDR3 DNA: TGTGCCAGCAGTTTCAGGGCCTTCGGCTACACCTTC. Amino acids: CASSFRAFGYTF.

V gene TRBV28 combines with J gene TRBJ1-1; 8 bases map to TRBD1. Trimming cost V 4 bases and J 9 bases; bases outside gene matches: 7. CDR1 and CDR2 (germline): MDHEN, SYDVKM. The CDR3 is made up of 13 amino acids. CDR3 residues: CASSSMQGAQAFF. CDR3 nucleotides: TGTGCCAGCAGTTCTATGCAGGGGGCTCAAGCTTTCTTT.

The chain links TRBV29-1 to TRBJ1-5; the D is unclear. The CDR3 covers 12 residues. Trimming removed 5 bases at V and 0 bases at J, with 5 bases between. CDR1 SQVTM and CDR2 ANQGSEA come from the germline V gene. CDR3 sequence: CSVQNSNQPQHF. The CDR3 DNA reads as TGCAGCGTTCAGAATAGCAATCAGCCCCAGCATTTT.

The chain links TRBV10-1 to TRBJ2-1; D remains ambiguous. Trimming removed 1 base at V and 5 bases at J, with 6 bases between. Germline-derived CDR1 and CDR2 are WNHNN and SYGVQD (reference sequence). The CDR3 has 13 amino acids. The CDR3 region has the DNA TGCGCCAGCAGTGAGTGGGGAAACAATGAGCAGTTCTTC. Its translation: CASSEWGNNEQFF.

This rearrangement joins TRBV19 to TRBJ2-6; D unclear. CDR3 size: 16 residues. Germline values: CDR1 LNHDA, CDR2 SQIVND (reference sequence). Trimming stripped 3 bases from V and 4 bases from J, with 13 bases between. The CDR3 DNA reads as TGTGCCAGTAGTATCGACGGACGGCCCGGGGCCAACGTCCTGACTTTC. It yields the protein CASSIDGRPGANVLTF.

This clone was observed once. The chain has TRBV10-3 and TRBJ1-3, with a weak D call TRBD1 (6 bases). CDR1 is ENHRY, CDR2 SYGVKD, per germline. The CDR3 has 17 residues. The V gene lost 5 bases and the J gene lost 2 bases, with 19 bases spanning the gap. The DNA of the CDR3 is TGTGCCATCAGTCGGGGGCCCGGGGGGGACCCTGGAAACACCATATATTTT. Amino acid sequence: CAISRGPGGDPGNTIYF.

The rearrangement uses TRBV19 and TRBJ1-4, with 7 bases aligning to TRBD1. Trimming at V came to 3 bases and at J to 7 bases, leaving 8 bases not matched to a gene. Germline V gene lookup returns CDR1 LNHDA and CDR2 SQIVND (reference sequence). There are 15 residues in the CDR3. CDR3 protein: CASSIGQEGREKLFF. The CDR3 DNA reads as TGTGCCAGTAGTATCGGACAGGAGGGGCGTGAAAAACTGTTTTTT.

The chain combines TRBV7-2 with TRBJ2-7; possibly TRBD2 for D (5 bases). V gave up 4 bases and J gave up 2 bases, with 9 bases separating them. The CDR3 runs 13 residues. Germline V gene lookup returns CDR1 SGHTA and CDR2 FQGNSA. Here the CDR3 reads CASSSERAYEQYF. In DNA form, the CDR3 reads TGTGCCAGCAGCTCCGAGAGGGCCTACGAGCAGTACTTC.

The gene calls are TRBV6-5 and TRBJ1-3; D remains ambiguous. CDR3 length: 15 residues. Germline values: CDR1 MNHEY, CDR2 SVGAGI. Trimming took 7 bases from V and 0 from J, leaving 13 bases between them. This CDR3 reads CASTPGSNSGNTIYF. The CDR3 nucleotides read TGTGCCAGCACCCCGGGTAGTAACTCTGGAAACACCATATATTTT.

The chain is built from TRBV10-3 and TRBJ1-5; 9 nucleotides line up with TRBD1. The CDR3 consists of 14 residues. Trimming at V came to 6 bases and at J to 5 bases, leaving 5 bases not matched to a gene. CDR1 and CDR2 from the germline V gene are ENHRY and SYGVKD. The CDR3 sequence is CAISVQGADQPQHF. DNA for the CDR3: TGTGCCATCAGCGTACAGGGGGCCGATCAGCCCCAGCATTTT.

The chain links TRBV7-2 to TRBJ2-7; no definite D call. V lost 4 bases, J lost 0 bases, and 13 bases lay in between. The CDR3 loop spans 15 amino acids. Germline V gene data show CDR1 as SGHTA and CDR2 as FQGNSA. The CDR3 nucleotides read TGTGCCAGCAGCTCCCGGGCCAGCTACTCCTACGAGCAGTACTTC. It is translated as CASSSRASYSYEQYF.

This clone came up a few times. CDR3 amino acids: CASSTQWGTDTQYF. CDR3 nucleotide sequence: TGTGCCAGCAGCACCCAGTGGGGTACAGATACGCAGTATTTT. The gene calls are TRBV7-2 and TRBJ2-3, with D unclear. This CDR3 contains 14 residues. Germline CDR1 is SGHTA and CDR2 is FQGNSA. V lost 5 bases to trimming and J lost 3 bases, with 12 bases between them.

V usage is TRBV6-4 and J usage is TRBJ1-6, with a tentative D call TRBD1 (6 bases). CDR3 length: 16 residues. V was trimmed by 4 bases and J by 6 bases, leaving 16 bases between them. Germline V gives CDR1 MRHNA, CDR2 SNTAGT. In DNA, the CDR3 is TGTGCCAGCAGTGCCCGGGAGACAGGCCTTAATTCACCCCTCCACTTT. It codes for CASSARETGLNSPLHF.

This clone is deemed medium-sized. V usage is TRBV27 and J usage is TRBJ1-5, with TRBD1 as a possible D gene (5 bases). With 3 bases removed from V and 9 bases from J, the gap between germline ends came to 12 bases. The CDR3 is 13 amino acids. Germline CDR1 and CDR2: MNHEY and SMNVEV (reference sequence). CDR3 sequence reads: CASSFRIGAPQHF. The CDR3 DNA reads as TGTGCCAGCAGTTTCAGGATAGGGGCGCCCCAGCATTTT.

J is TRBJ2-7 and V is TRBV7-2; D remains unclear. CDR3 length equals 14 residues. Per the germline V gene, CDR1 is SGHTA and CDR2 is FQGNSA. V lost 2 bases to trimming and J lost 3 bases, with 11 bases between them. The CDR3 loop is CASSLSNGNYEQYF. CDR3 nucleotides: TGTGCCAGCAGCTTAAGTAACGGTAACTACGAGCAGTACTTC. The full variable domain, its missing parts supplied by reference TRBV7-2 and TRBJ2-7, is GAGVSQSPSNKVTEKGKDVELRCDPISGHTALYWYRQSLGQGLEFLIYFQGNSAPDKSGLPSDRFSAERTGGSVSTLTIQRTQQEDSAVYLCASSLSNGNYEQYFGPGTRLTVT.

This chain links TRBV2 with TRBJ2-7; 7 bases line up with TRBD1. From germline, CDR1 is SNHLY and CDR2 FYNNEI. The CDR3 has 14 amino acids. The trim removed 5 bases at V and 2 bases at J, leaving 6 bases unmatched. CDR3 in DNA: TGTGCCAGCAGTCGGGACAGTGTGACCTACGAGCAGTACTTC. Its translation: CASSRDSVTYEQYF.

This chain connects TRBV30 to TRBJ1-1; the D is unclear. Trimming removed 5 bases at V and 0 bases at J, with 13 bases between. This CDR3 has 14 residues. Germline V gives CDR1 GTSNPN, CDR2 SVGIG (reference sequence). The CDR3, as DNA: TGTGCCTGGGGCCGCGGGCTCCTGAACACTGAAGCTTTCTTT. Translated: CAWGRGLLNTEAFF.